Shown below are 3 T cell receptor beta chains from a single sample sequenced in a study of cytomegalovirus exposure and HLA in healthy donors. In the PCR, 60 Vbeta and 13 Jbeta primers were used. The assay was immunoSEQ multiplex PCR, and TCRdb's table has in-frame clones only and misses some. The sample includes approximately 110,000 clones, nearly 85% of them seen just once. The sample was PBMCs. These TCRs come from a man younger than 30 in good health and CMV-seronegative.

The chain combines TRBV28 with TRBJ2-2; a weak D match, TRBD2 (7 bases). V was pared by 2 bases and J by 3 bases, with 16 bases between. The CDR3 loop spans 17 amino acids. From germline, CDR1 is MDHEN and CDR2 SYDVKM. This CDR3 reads CASSLHLGGAYTGELFF. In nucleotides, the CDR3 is TGTGCCAGCAGTTTACATCTTGGGGGGGCTTACACCGGGGAGCTGTTTTTT.

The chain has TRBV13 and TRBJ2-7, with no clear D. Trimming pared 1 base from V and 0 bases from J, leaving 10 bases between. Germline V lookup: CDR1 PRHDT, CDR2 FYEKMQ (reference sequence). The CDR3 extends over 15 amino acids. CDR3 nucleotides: TGTGCCAGCAGCTTAGTAGACGCGGTCTCCTACGAGCAGTACTTC. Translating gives CASSLVDAVSYEQYF.

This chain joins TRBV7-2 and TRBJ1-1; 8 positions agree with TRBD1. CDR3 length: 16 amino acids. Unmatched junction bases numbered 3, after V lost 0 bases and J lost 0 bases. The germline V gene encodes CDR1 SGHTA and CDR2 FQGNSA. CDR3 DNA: TGTGCCAGCAGCTTAGCAAGACAGGGGATGAACACTGAAGCTTTCTTT. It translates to CASSLARQGMNTEAFF.